The 19 T cell receptor beta chains given below trace back to one sample, sequenced in a study of blood T cell repertoires in COVID-19. Using immunoSEQ multiplex PCR, the repertoire was profiled, and TCRdb retains in-frame clones only, with some absent. The table includes around 180,000 clones, approximately 79% detected once. The material sequenced was peripheral blood. The source is an elderly woman with acute or convalescent COVID-19.

The chain has TRBV11-2 and TRBJ2-1, with D possibly TRBD2 on 6 matching bases. Germline V lookup: CDR1 SGHAT, CDR2 FQNNGV. CDR3 length: 16 residues. V lost 3 bases to trimming and J lost 3 bases, with 15 bases between them. This CDR3 reads CASSFGGESLYNEQFF. The CDR3 region has the DNA TGTGCCAGCAGCTTTGGAGGGGAGTCACTCTACAATGAGCAGTTCTTC. Full variable domain (outside the CDR3, taken from reference TRBV11-2 and TRBJ2-1): EAGVAQSPRYKIIEKRQSVAFWCNPISGHATLYWYQQILGQGPKLLIQFQNNGVVDDSQLPKDRFSAERLKGVDSTLKIQPAKLEDSAVYLCASSFGGESLYNEQFFGPGTRLTVL.

The chain links TRBV6-6 to TRBJ2-7; TRBD2 agrees at 10 bases. Trimming cost V 6 bases and J 1 base; bases outside gene matches: 6. The CDR3 runs to 15 residues. Germline V gives CDR1 MNHNY, CDR2 SVGAGI (reference sequence). This CDR3 reads CASRRALAGSYEQYF. CDR3 coding DNA: TGTGCCAGCAGAAGGGCACTAGCGGGATCCTACGAGCAGTACTTC.

V usage is TRBV18 and J usage is TRBJ2-3; D may be TRBD2 (6 bases). Trimming removed 1 base at V and 2 bases at J, with 13 bases between. CDR1 and CDR2 (germline): KGHSH, LQKENI. This CDR3 comprises 16 residues. CDR3 in DNA: TGTGCCAGCTCACCACGGGACTCAGAAAACACAGATACGCAGTATTTT. It translates to CASSPRDSENTDTQYF. The full variable domain, its missing parts supplied by reference TRBV18 and TRBJ2-3, is NAGVMQNPRHLVRRRGQEARLRCSPMKGHSHVYWYRQLPEEGLKFMVYLQKENIIDESGMPKERFSAEFPKEGPSILRIQQVVRGDSAAYFCASSPRDSENTDTQYFGPGTRLTVL.

The CDR3 reads CASSPPGQGTDTQYF. The CDR3 region has the DNA TGTGCCAGCTCTCCTCCGGGACAGGGCACAGATACGCAGTATTTT. This rearrangement joins TRBV18 to TRBJ2-3; 8 bases align to TRBD1. Germline V gene data show CDR1 as KGHSH and CDR2 as LQKENI. V dropped 6 bases and J dropped 1; count of bases not matched to a gene: 6. The CDR3 is made up of 15 amino acids.

The V call is TRBV3-1 (or the pseudogene TRBV3-2), the J call TRBJ1-4, with 9 bases lining up with TRBD1. J lost 7 bases, V lost 4 bases, and 7 bases had no gene match. The CDR3 is 15 residues long. The V gene's germline CDR1 is LGHDT and CDR2 YNNKEL (reference sequence). This chain's CDR3 is CASSRTGGAGEKLFF. The CDR3 DNA follows: TGTGCCAGCAGCCGAACAGGGGGCGCCGGTGAAAAACTGTTTTTT.

The chain uses TRBV7-6 and TRBJ2-6; D remains unclear. V shed 0 bases and J shed 0 bases, with 6 bases lying between them. The CDR3 length is 16 residues. Germline V gives CDR1 SGHVS, CDR2 FNYEAQ. The CDR3: CASSLAQFSGANVLTF. CDR3 DNA sequence: TGTGCCAGCAGCTTAGCGCAGTTCTCTGGGGCCAACGTCCTGACTTTC.

The gene calls are TRBV2 and TRBJ2-2, with D tentatively TRBD1 (6 bases). The germline V gene encodes CDR1 SNHLY and CDR2 FYNNEI. V lost 7 bases, J lost 1 base, and 16 bases lay in between. The CDR3 extends over 16 amino acids. The CDR3 spells CASIPSQGRNTGELFF. The DNA of the CDR3 is TGTGCCAGCATTCCCTCCCAGGGGCGGAACACCGGGGAGCTGTTTTTT.

The chain uses TRBV19 and TRBJ2-1; a weak D match, TRBD2 (5 bases). The CDR3 extends over 14 amino acids. Trimming cost V 3 bases and J 6 bases, with 12 bases left between them. Looked up from germline, CDR1 is LNHDA and CDR2 is SQIVND (reference sequence). CDR3 sequence: CASSIERGGNEQFF. CDR3 DNA sequence: TGTGCCAGTAGTATTGAGCGAGGAGGCAATGAGCAGTTCTTC.

V and J are TRBV29-1 and TRBJ2-1; 10 bases match TRBD2. CDR1 and CDR2 from the germline V gene are SQVTM and ANQGSEA. V lost 2 bases, J lost 8 bases, and 6 bases stayed unmatched. This CDR3 has 14 amino acids. CDR3 amino acids: CSVESASGSYEQFF. DNA of the CDR3: TGCAGCGTTGAATCGGCTAGCGGGAGCTATGAGCAGTTCTTC.

This clone has just a few counts. The chain combines TRBV2 with TRBJ1-5, with D maybe TRBD1 (5 bases). V was cut by 1 base and J by 4 bases, with 8 bases left in between. CDR3 length: 14 amino acids. Germline CDR1 reads SNHLY; CDR2 reads FYNNEI. For the CDR3, the DNA is TGTGCCAGCAGTGAAGTCGGGGGTAATCAGCCCCAGCATTTT. Translating gives CASSEVGGNQPQHF.

The rearrangement joins TRBV5-5 to TRBJ1-2; D gene unclear. Deletions cut 0 bases from V and 6 bases from J, with 9 bases between. There are 13 residues in the CDR3. Germline lookup yields CDR1 SGHKS and CDR2 YYEKEE (reference sequence). The CDR3 DNA reads as TGTGCCAGCAGCTTGGCCAGTCATAATGGCTACACCTTC. Protein sequence: CASSLASHNGYTF.

This chain links TRBV12-3 or TRBV12-4 with TRBJ1-2; no definite D call. The CDR3 is made up of 12 amino acids. V was clipped by 3 bases and J by 6 bases, with 8 bases between them. Here the CDR3 DNA reads TGTGCCAGCAGTTTTCAGGCCCATGGCTACACCTTC. This encodes CASSFQAHGYTF.

V is TRBV27 and J is TRBJ2-7, with D perhaps matching TRBD2 (5 bases). The CDR3 totals 14 residues. V was clipped by 7 bases and J by 3 bases, with 16 bases between them. CDR1 is MNHEY and CDR2 is SMNVEV in the germline V gene (reference sequence). The CDR3 sequence is CASTPNGEIYEQYF. CDR3 sequence (DNA): TGTGCCAGCACCCCCAACGGGGAAATCTACGAGCAGTACTTC.

V gene TRBV6-1 combines with J gene TRBJ1-1, with TRBD1 as a possible D gene (5 bases). CDR1 is MNHNS and CDR2 is SASEGT in the germline V gene. V dropped 0 bases and J dropped 9 bases, with 11 bases sitting between them. The CDR3 covers 13 residues. As DNA, the CDR3 is TGTGCCAGCAGTGAAGCACAGGATAATAAAGCTTTCTTT. It is translated as CASSEAQDNKAFF.

The V and J genes are TRBV5-4 and TRBJ2-7; TRBD1 matches at 10 bases. CDR3 length: 16 residues. V gave up 3 bases and J gave up 1 base; unmatched junction bases: 7. CDR1 SGHNT and CDR2 YYREEE come from the germline V gene (reference sequence). CDR3 sequence: CASSSGAGQGSYEQYF. In DNA form, the CDR3 reads TGTGCCAGCAGCTCGGGGGCGGGACAGGGGTCCTACGAGCAGTACTTC. Complete variable domain (other parts from reference TRBV5-4 and TRBJ2-7): ETGVTQSPTHLIKTRGQQVTLRCSSQSGHNTVSWYQQALGQGPQFIFQYYREEENGRGNFPPRFSGLQFPNYSSELNVNALELDDSALYLCASSSGAGQGSYEQYFGPGTRLTVT.

This chain joins TRBV28 and TRBJ2-1; the match to TRBD1 covers 7 bases. The trim removed 11 bases at V and 5 bases at J, leaving 0 bases unmatched. Per germline, CDR1 MDHEN and CDR2 SYDVKM. This CDR3 is built from 10 residues. DNA of the CDR3: TGTGCCGGACAGGACAATGAGCAGTTCTTC. This gives the protein CAGQDNEQFF.

The chain has TRBV7-3 and TRBJ2-3, with 7 bases fitting TRBD1. Per the germline V gene, CDR1 is SGHTA and CDR2 is FQGTGA. The CDR3 loop spans 17 amino acids. With 4 bases clipped from V and 4 bases from J, the junction kept 14 bases outside the gene matches. The CDR3 DNA reads TGTGCCAGCAGCTCCCCCCCGGGACAGCCGGTCCCAGATACGCAGTATTTT. Amino acid sequence: CASSSPPGQPVPDTQYF.

The chain is built from TRBV28 and TRBJ1-6; 9 positions agree with TRBD1. The CDR3 has 14 amino acids. CDR1 is MDHEN and CDR2 is SYDVKM in the germline V gene. Unmatched junction bases numbered 6, after V lost 7 bases and J lost 8 bases. The CDR3 here is CASIMTGGYSPLHF. The CDR3, as DNA: TGTGCCAGCATTATGACAGGGGGGTATTCACCCCTCCACTTT.

CDR3 protein: CASSSEPSSYNSPLHF. The CDR3 bases are TGCGCCAGCAGCTCGGAGCCTAGCTCCTATAATTCACCCCTCCACTTT. V is TRBV5-1 and J is TRBJ1-6; D gene ambiguous. The CDR3 runs 16 residues. With 3 bases removed from V and 0 bases from J, the gap between germline ends came to 10 bases. The germline gives CDR1 SGHRS, CDR2 YFSETQ.